The T cell receptor (beta chain) described here comes from a study of blood T cell repertoires in COVID-19. Trimming took 5 bases from V and 5 from J, leaving 21 bases between them. The V gene's germline CDR1 is LNHDA and CDR2 SQIVND (reference sequence). This CDR3 spans 16 amino acids. The table came from immunoSEQ multiplex PCR; TCRdb's copy has only in-frame clones and leaves some out. The sample carries fewer than 450,000 clones, about nine tenths recorded once. The TCR originated in a woman aged 45-65 years with COVID-19, enrolled during active disease. V gene TRBV19 combines with J gene TRBJ2-5; maybe TRBD1 (7 bases). The specimen sequenced was peripheral blood. The CDR3 coding sequence is TGTGCCAGTAGTCTCCGGAGGGGGCCCAGTAGGGAGACCCAGTACTTC. Translating gives CASSLRRGPSRETQYF.